This T cell receptor (beta chain) was documented in a study of metastatic and nonmetastatic thyroid tumors (dated by TCRdb to about 2020). Turning to the overall study: Repertoires from peripheral blood and from tumor or nodule tissue samples of malignant and benign thyroid patients were compared.

Before undergoing thyroid surgery, none of the patients had been given any kind of treatment. Using T-cell receptor beta sequencing, the study looked back at clinical samples from patients collected from the early 2010s to the late 2010s. Library method: PCR. Sequenced on an Illumina HiSeq 4000. The TCR beta-chain CDR3 region of each patient was profiled by high-throughput sequencing. Regarding the original processing steps: The researchers built a classifier to tell apart papillary thyroid cancer patients with distant metastasis, based on CDR3 differences among clinicopathological groups. Repertoire diversity was assessed with the Shannon index, and tumor-blood repertoire similarity with the Morisita-Horn index. Using fastp at Q25 and MiXCR, TCRdb reprocessed the public reads and kept productive beta chains. The V and J calls here are based on TCRdb, not the publication. This sample lists about 40,000 clones; about 14% were detected once. The ten largest make up over 7.5% of the sample.

Remarks on this clone: Its antigen is not yet known. Base qualities are missing; no much larger clone stands one base away.

The paper as a whole reports these results and caveats: TCR beta diversity was reported as significantly higher in malignant tumors than in benign nodules, in both blood and tumor samples.

Including cysteine and phenylalanine, the CDR3 has 15 amino acids. Just the 45-base CDR3 DNA is kept, in frame starting at base 1. Based on the germline V gene, the CDR1 and CDR2 sequences are SGHDN and FVKESK. V lost 4 bases and J lost 7 bases, and the count of bases not matched to a germline gene is 5. Material: blood. The receptor was isolated from a female donor with papillary thyroid cancer or a benign thyroid nodule (not recorded which). Some clones in this sample may be carry-over from other donors' samples. The chain is encoded by TRBV14 joined to TRBJ2-2, with 11 middle bases fitting TRBD2. This receptor has the CDR3 CASSLIAGGVGELFF. The DNA reads TGTGCCAGCAGCCTAATAGCGGGAGGGGTCGGGGAGCTGTTTTTT.